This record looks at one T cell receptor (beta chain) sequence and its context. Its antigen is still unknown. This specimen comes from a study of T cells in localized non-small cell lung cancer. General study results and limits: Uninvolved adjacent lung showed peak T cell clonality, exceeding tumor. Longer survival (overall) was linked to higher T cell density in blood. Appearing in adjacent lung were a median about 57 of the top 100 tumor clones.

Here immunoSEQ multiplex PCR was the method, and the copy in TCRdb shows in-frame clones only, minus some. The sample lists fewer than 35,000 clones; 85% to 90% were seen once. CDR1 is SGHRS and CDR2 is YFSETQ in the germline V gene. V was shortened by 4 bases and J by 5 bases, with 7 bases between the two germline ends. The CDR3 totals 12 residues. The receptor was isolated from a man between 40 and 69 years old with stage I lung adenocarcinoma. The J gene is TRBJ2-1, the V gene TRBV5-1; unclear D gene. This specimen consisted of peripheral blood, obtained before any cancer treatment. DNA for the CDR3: TGCGCCAGCAGCATCAGAGACAATGAGCAGTTCTTC. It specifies CASSIRDNEQFF.